These 15 T cell receptor beta chains were sequenced from one sample in a study of memory CD4+ T cells and cytomegalovirus serostatus. Single viable CD3+CD4+CD8-CD45RO+ cells were sorted as the memory CD4+ T cells. Sequencing was performed with immunoSEQ multiplex PCR; in TCRdb, only in-frame clones are kept and a portion is missing. The data contain 54,000 or so clones, about 81% of them seen just once; the ten biggest clones take up approximately 0.99%. Sequencing was carried out using memory CD4+ T cells from blood. These receptors were taken from an adult in good health and CMV-seronegative.

This rearrangement joins TRBV27 to TRBJ1-3; D gene ambiguous. The length of the CDR3 is 16 residues. The germline gives CDR1 MNHEY, CDR2 SMNVEV (reference sequence). Between the trimmed V and J ends, which lost 5 bases and 5 bases, there was a span of 19 bases. CDR3 DNA sequence: TGTGCCAGCAGTGCCTTGGTGGGCGTAGACAGAAACACCATATATTTT. Translated: CASSALVGVDRNTIYF.

This clone was detected a few times. This chain connects TRBV4-1 to TRBJ2-2; D tentatively reads TRBD1 or TRBD2 (6 bases each). The germline V gene has CDR1 MGHRA and CDR2 YSYEKL. The CDR3 sequence is 16 residues long. Deletions cut 1 base from V and 3 bases from J, with 12 bases between. The CDR3 is CASSQVLGGYTGELFF. DNA for the CDR3: TGCGCCAGCAGCCAAGTACTAGGGGGGTACACCGGGGAGCTGTTTTTT.

This chain uses TRBV5-1 with TRBJ1-2, with D possibly being TRBD1 (5 bases). Between the trimmed V and J ends, which lost 4 bases and 5 bases, there was a span of 21 bases. The CDR3 is 16 amino acids. CDR1 SGHRS and CDR2 YFSETQ come from the germline V gene. CDR3 coding DNA: TGCGCCAGCAGCATCGGGACCGATTCATATGGTTATGGCTACACCTTC. Its translation is CASSIGTDSYGYGYTF.

The chain uses TRBV27 and TRBJ2-1; D call uncertain. Germline values: CDR1 MNHEY, CDR2 SMNVEV (reference sequence). The CDR3 spans 15 residues. The V and J ends lost 3 bases and 0 bases respectively, with 9 bases between them. CDR3 in DNA: TGTGCCAGCAGTTTTAGTGCAAACTCCTACAATGAGCAGTTCTTC. This translates into CASSFSANSYNEQFF.

V gene TRBV11-3 combines with J gene TRBJ1-1; the D gene is possibly TRBD1 (5 bases). The CDR3 runs to 13 residues. Trimming left V 5 bases short and J 8 bases short, with 15 bases between. The germline CDR1 and CDR2 sequences are SGHNT and YENEEA. The CDR3 DNA is TGTGCCAGCAGCCTACACCGGGGCGGCGAAGCTTTCTTT. Residues: CASSLHRGGEAFF.

The rearrangement links TRBV28 to TRBJ1-1; D remains ambiguous. Between the trimmed V and J ends, which lost 5 bases and 1 base, there was a span of 20 bases. The CDR3 length is 17 residues. Per germline, CDR1 MDHEN and CDR2 SYDVKM. The CDR3 loop reads CASSLTRYRAPNTEAFF. CDR3 sequence (DNA): TGTGCCAGCAGTCTCACGAGGTATCGAGCCCCGAACACTGAAGCTTTCTTT. The variable domain in full, with the rest retrieved from reference TRBV28 and TRBJ1-1, is DVKVTQSSRYLVKRTGEKVFLECVQDMDHENMFWYRQDPGLGLRLIYFSYDVKMKEKGDIPEGYSVSREKKERFSLILESASTNQTSMYLCASSLTRYRAPNTEAFFGQGTRLTVV.

The rearrangement uses TRBV7-2 and TRBJ1-4; D is possibly TRBD1 (6 bases). Trimming shortened V by 5 bases and J by 0 bases, and 22 bases separated the two germline ends. CDR3 length equals 19 residues. Germline V gene data show CDR1 as SGHTA and CDR2 as FQGNSA. The CDR3, as DNA: TGTGCCAGCAGCCCCCAGAGGCGGGGGCTCATTGCAACTAATGAAAAACTGTTTTTT. It yields the protein CASSPQRRGLIATNEKLFF.

This chain links TRBV6-5 with TRBJ1-3; D not certain. CDR3 length: 15 amino acids. Trimming cost V 6 bases and J 1 base, with 13 bases left between them. Germline CDR1 MNHEY, CDR2 SVGAGI. CDR3 region: CASSPSLISGNTIYF. The CDR3 coding sequence is TGTGCCAGCAGCCCCAGTCTGATATCTGGAAACACCATATATTTT.

The gene calls are TRBV7-3 and TRBJ2-3; no reliable D call. CDR3 length equals 14 residues. V was cut by 6 bases and J by 1 base, with 11 bases left in between. CDR1 is SGHTA and CDR2 is FQGTGA in the germline V gene. This chain's CDR3 is CASSSGSGTDTQYF. Written as DNA, the CDR3 is TGTGCCAGCAGTTCAGGCTCCGGCACAGATACGCAGTATTTT. Combining the CDR3 with reference TRBV7-3 and TRBJ2-3 gives the whole variable domain GAGVSQTPSNKVTEKGKYVELRCDPISGHTALYWYRQSLGQGPEFLIYFQGTGAADDSGLPNDRFFAVRPEGSVSTLKIQRTERGDSAVYLCASSSGSGTDTQYFGPGTRLTVL.

The chain has TRBV7-3 and TRBJ2-5; 7 bases map to TRBD1. Germline loops: CDR1 SGHTA, CDR2 FQGTGA. V dropped 5 bases and J dropped 4; count of bases not matched to a gene: 10. This CDR3 region has 15 residues. The CDR3 DNA reads TGTGCCAGCAGCCAAACAGGGGCTGGGGGAGAGACCCAGTACTTC. Translation: CASSQTGAGGETQYF.

The rearrangement uses TRBV2 and TRBJ2-5; no firm D call. The CDR3 sequence is 10 residues long. Trimming removed 11 bases from V and 1 base from J, with 5 bases in between. CDR1 SNHLY and CDR2 FYNNEI come from the germline V gene. CDR3 amino acids: CAQSQETQYF. The DNA for the CDR3 is TGTGCCCAAAGCCAAGAGACCCAGTACTTC.

The sample holds one count of this clone. The chain couples TRBV5-6 to TRBJ2-1; a possible D gene is TRBD2 (7 bases). With 1 base removed from V and 4 bases from J, the gap between germline ends came to 18 bases. The CDR3 runs 17 residues. Looked up from germline, CDR1 is SGHDT and CDR2 is YYEEEE. The CDR3 reads CASSLPKLGGGYNEQFF. In DNA, the CDR3 is TGTGCCAGCAGCTTGCCGAAATTGGGAGGGGGTTACAATGAGCAGTTCTTC.

The V gene is TRBV7-9, the J gene TRBJ2-4; no clear D gene. The CDR3 has 14 amino acids. CDR1 is SEHNR and CDR2 is FQNEAQ in the germline V gene (reference sequence). The V end was cut by 4 bases, the J end by 0 bases, with 7 bases between. The CDR3 bases are TGTGCCAGCAGCTCCGAGGTAGCCAAAAACATTCAGTACTTC. Translation gives CASSSEVAKNIQYF.

The chain recombines TRBV7-9 with TRBJ1-5; D is unclear. The ends were cut back, 5 bases at V and 3 bases at J, with 14 bases in the middle. The CDR3 has 15 amino acids. From germline, CDR1 is SEHNR and CDR2 FQNEAQ (reference sequence). This chain's CDR3 is CASSPLWEPNQPQHF. For the CDR3, the DNA is TGTGCCAGCAGCCCCTTATGGGAACCCAATCAGCCCCAGCATTTT.

The chain carries TRBV9 and TRBJ2-3; unclear D gene. This CDR3 comprises 15 residues. With 1 base removed from V and 0 bases from J, the gap between germline ends came to 9 bases. The germline gives CDR1 SGDLS, CDR2 YYNGEE. DNA of the CDR3: TGTGCCAGCAGCGTATTGGGGTCTAGCACAGATACGCAGTATTTT. It encodes CASSVLGSSTDTQYF.